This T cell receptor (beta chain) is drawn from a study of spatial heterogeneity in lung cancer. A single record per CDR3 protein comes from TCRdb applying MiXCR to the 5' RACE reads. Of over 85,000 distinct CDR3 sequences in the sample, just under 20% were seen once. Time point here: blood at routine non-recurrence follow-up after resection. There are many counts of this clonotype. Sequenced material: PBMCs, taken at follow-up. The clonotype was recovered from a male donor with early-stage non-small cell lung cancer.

CDR3 sequence (DNA): TGTGCCAGCAGTTATGTGTGGCGGACAGCTAAAGAGACCCAGTACTTC. Translating gives CASSYVWRTAKETQYF. This chain uses TRBV6-9 with TRBJ2-5; D is possibly TRBD1 (6 bases). The CDR3 is made up of 16 amino acids. Trimming shortened V by 2 bases and J by 3 bases, and 16 bases separated the two germline ends. The germline CDR1 and CDR2 sequences are MNHGY and SVAAGI.